The clone carrying this T cell receptor (beta chain) showed up many times. The data originate from a study of T cells after yellow fever vaccination. There are 15 residues in the CDR3. The V gene end was trimmed by 4 bases and the J gene end by 3 bases; junction bases not matched to a gene: 8. Germline V lookup: CDR1 GTSNPN, CDR2 SVGIG (reference sequence). Synthesis of TCR cDNA relied on 5'RACE template switching, which attached a universal primer site and UMIs. TCRdb re-called the 5' RACE reads with MiXCR, one entry per CDR3 protein. Of about 250,000 distinct CDR3 sequences listed, about 3.5% were seen once; the top ten hold under 20%.

The clonotype was recovered from a man aged 18 to 30 who received the YFV17D yellow fever vaccine. The chain has TRBV30 and TRBJ2-2; 7 bases align to TRBD1. The sequencing here drew on PBMCs, taken 15 days after the yellow fever booster vaccination. The CDR3 sequence: CAWKKTGTHTGELFF. CDR3 nucleotides: TGTGCCTGGAAAAAGACAGGGACCCACACCGGGGAGCTGTTTTTT.